This TCR beta chain is drawn from a study of shared clonotypes between healthy human individuals. General study points: Genetic and exposure-history diversity was limited by the few donors. Naive subsets typically showed greater estimated richness than memory subsets. Across a handful of donors, naive CD4 shared around 5%, naive CD8 more than 3%, memory CD4 roughly 2.5%, memory CD8 under 0.5%.

Naive CD8 cells lacked CD45RO, underwent positive selection for CCR7 and left out terminally differentiated effector memory CD45RA+ cells. Of note for this clone: Antigen unknown.

Assay used: immunoSEQ multiplex PCR; TCRdb lists only in-frame clones, some missing. The data contain around 2,000,000 clones, roughly 94% of them seen just once; the ten biggest clones take up 0.9% to 1.4%. Sequenced material: naive CD8+ T cells sorted from blood. The source of this sequence is a man aged 18 to 30 in good health.

CDR3 DNA sequence: TGTGCCACCAGGGGGTGGGAGGGAGCCCAGTACTTC. The encoded protein is CATRGWEGAQYF. The chain has TRBV27 and TRBJ2-5; the D gene could be TRBD1 or TRBD2 (7 bases each). Germline V CDR1 and CDR2: MNHEY, SMNVEV (reference sequence). The CDR3 length is 12 residues. The V end lost 10 bases, the J end lost 9 bases, and 18 bases lay between the germline ends.